The 11 T cell receptor beta chains given below trace back to one sample, sequenced in a study of response to subunit inactivated influenza vaccine. TCRdb passed the RT-PCR reads through MiXCR, listing each CDR3 protein once. The data hold 450,000 to 700,000 distinct CDR3 sequences, with approximately 15% observed a single time. Material: PBMCs from blood, obtained 11 to 12 days after vaccination. The origin of the receptors is a man aged 45-65 years who received an inactivated influenza vaccine.

This clonotype was recorded at least ten times. The chain combines TRBV12-3 or TRBV12-4 with TRBJ1-2; TRBD1 matches 10 bases. Trimming at V came to 5 bases and at J to 7 bases, leaving 7 bases not matched to a gene. The CDR3 covers 14 residues. The CDR3 DNA reads as TGTGCCAGCAGTCTGACAGGGGGCGCGGGTGGCTACACCTTC. It specifies CASSLTGGAGGYTF.

The chain uses TRBV12-3 or TRBV12-4 and TRBJ1-1, with D unclear. The V gene lost 5 bases and the J gene lost 1 base, with 8 bases spanning the gap. CDR3 length equals 13 residues. CDR3 loop: CASSKEWNTEAFF. CDR3 DNA: TGTGCCAGCAGTAAGGAGTGGAACACTGAAGCTTTCTTT.

There are many counts of this clonotype. The rearrangement joins TRBV12-3 or TRBV12-4 to TRBJ2-7, with 7 bases identical to TRBD1. The V gene end was trimmed by 5 bases and the J gene end by 7 bases; junction bases not matched to a gene: 11. This CDR3 is built from 14 residues. The chain's CDR3 is CASSLTGNFYEQYF. CDR3 bases: TGTGCCAGCAGTCTGACAGGGAATTTTTATGAGCAGTACTTC.

The chain joins TRBV15 to TRBJ2-1; possibly TRBD2 for D (5 bases). Germline loops: CDR1 LNHNV, CDR2 YYDKDF (reference sequence). V dropped 1 base and J dropped 6 bases, with 16 bases sitting between them. This CDR3 region has 16 residues. The CDR3 reads CATSRGARDYTNEQFF. The CDR3 coding sequence is TGTGCCACCAGCAGAGGAGCCCGAGACTACACCAATGAGCAGTTCTTC.

This clonotype was picked up a small number of times. The V gene is TRBV7-2, the J gene TRBJ2-1; 11 nucleotides line up with TRBD2. Looked up from germline, CDR1 is SGHTA and CDR2 is FQGNSA. This CDR3 is built from 16 residues. J lost 2 bases, V lost 5 bases, and 5 bases had no gene match. CDR3 region: CASSPGSGGAYNEQFF. CDR3 coding DNA: TGTGCCAGCAGCCCAGGTAGCGGGGGGGCCTACAATGAGCAGTTCTTC.

This clonotype was seen a single time. Since no conserved phenylalanine or tryptophan closes the CDR3, a read error is the likely cause. Here the CDR3 DNA reads TGTGCCTCTAAGGACAGGAGCCAAGAGACCCAGTACTCC. It translates to CASKDRSQETQYS. The rearrangement joins TRBV12-3 or TRBV12-4 to TRBJ2-5, with TRBD1 matching 7 bases. There are 13 residues in the CDR3. The J segment lost 1 base and the V segment lost 11 bases, leaving 7 bases of the junction unmatched.

This clonotype was observed a handful of times. The chain is built from TRBV4-1 and TRBJ2-7; no clear D gene. Germline-derived CDR1 and CDR2 are MGHRA and YSYEKL. Trimming removed 1 base at V and 2 bases at J, with 9 bases between. The CDR3 consists of 14 residues. CDR3 region: CASSQVHGAYEQYF. CDR3 nucleotide sequence: TGCGCCAGCAGCCAAGTCCACGGTGCCTACGAGCAGTACTTC.

The chain joins TRBV6-5 to TRBJ2-3, with D possibly TRBD1 on 6 matching bases. The germline V and J ends were trimmed by 6 bases and 1 base, with 17 bases remaining between them. The CDR3 runs to 16 residues. Germline CDR1 and CDR2: MNHEY and SVGAGI. CDR3 in DNA: TGTGCCAGCAGCCGAGATACAGGGTGGGGCACAGATACGCAGTATTTT. Amino acids: CASSRDTGWGTDTQYF.

The chain joins TRBV6-5 to TRBJ2-7; D not resolved. V gave up 3 bases and J gave up 9 bases, with 21 bases separating them. The CDR3 is made up of 15 amino acids. Germline CDR1 and CDR2: MNHEY and SVGAGI. The CDR3 is CASSYSVLSGRRQYF. The CDR3 nucleotides read TGTGCCAGCAGTTATTCCGTTCTCTCTGGCAGAAGGCAGTACTTC.

V is TRBV5-5 and J is TRBJ1-3; a weak D match, TRBD1 (5 bases). V shed 2 bases and J shed 0 bases, with 9 bases lying between them. CDR3 length: 15 amino acids. Germline loops: CDR1 SGHKS, CDR2 YYEKEE (reference sequence). The CDR3 loop reads CASSLGEASGNTIYF. The CDR3 DNA follows: TGTGCCAGCAGCTTAGGGGAAGCCTCTGGAAACACCATATATTTT.

Only a few counts were recorded for this clonotype. The chain joins TRBV7-8 to TRBJ2-1; 8 positions match TRBD2. This CDR3 has 18 amino acids. V lost 5 bases to trimming and J lost 6 bases; unmatched junction nucleotides: 18. The germline V gene encodes CDR1 SGHVS and CDR2 FQNEAQ. CDR3 loop: CASSPTGSSGRALNEQFF. The CDR3 coding sequence is TGTGCCAGCAGCCCCACGGGGTCGTCCGGGAGGGCCCTCAATGAGCAGTTCTTC.